This section outlines one TCR beta chain sequence together with its context. Its antigen target is currently unknown. The record has no base qualities; no much larger clone is one base away. The sample belongs to a study of T-cell reconstitution after alpha-beta-depleted transplantation in children (TCRdb year 2016). Study-level background: The study quantitatively tracked T-cell immune reconstitution after TCRalphabeta/CD19-depleted allogeneic hematopoietic cell transplantation in children using TCR repertoire profiling.

Between the V and J ends, shortened by 1 base and 9 bases respectively, the junction contains 13 bases. For CDR1 and CDR2, the germline V gene lists SGHTA and FQGTGA. Including cysteine and phenylalanine, the CDR3 has 15 amino acids. This entry keeps only the CDR3 DNA: 45 bases, framed from base 1. Results the study describes overall, beyond this receptor: In some patients, the high TCRbeta diversity seen at day 60 was put down to recipient T cells and intrathymic progenitors that had survived conditioning. Over subsequent months, a decline in hyperexpanded clone frequencies was noted, and after one year, T-cell counts and TCRbeta diversity were mostly ascribed to newly produced T cells. Apparently early alphabetaT-cell count recovery about two months after transplant reportedly relied on only several hundred rapidly expanded clones derived from non-depleted graft cells.

According to the study, the label for this sample's treatment or condition signals: allogeneic hematopoietic cell transplantation with graft depleted of TCRalphabeta T cells and CD19 B cells. The transplant recipients were children given TCRalphabeta/CD19-depleted allogeneic hematopoietic cell grafts. Libraries were made using PCR. Data came from an Illumina HiSeq 2500. To normalize quantification of the TCRbeta repertoire, the TCR libraries were built with molecular barcoding that relied on unique molecular identifiers. TCRdb cleaned the public reads at Q25 with fastp, built clones with MiXCR and kept in-frame beta chains. Records with the same CDR3 protein are collapsed into one entry carrying the most frequent genes and DNA. The sample has about 310,000 distinct CDR3 sequences on record, 23% of them singletons. The top ten clonotypes cover around 9.9% of the sample.

The source material was PBMCs, mostly from graft donor cells, sampled 180 days after TCRalphabeta/CD19-depleted stem cell transplant. The sequence derives from a male patient under 18 who had a stem cell transplant for acute lymphoblastic leukemia, so the T cells may come from the graft donor. The chain is encoded by TRBV7-3 joined to TRBJ1-6, with an unclear D gene assignment. CDR3 reads: CASSLKRAKFSPLHF. The nucleotide sequence is TGTGCCAGCAGCTTAAAGCGGGCCAAATTTTCACCCCTCCACTTT.